What follows are 26 T cell receptor beta chains derived from one specimen sequenced in a study of molecular identifiers for immune sequencing clone quantification. TCRdb re-called the PCR reads through MiXCR, storing one row per CDR3 protein. The sample holds under 600,000 distinct CDR3 sequences, 20% to 25% seen once. Sequences were obtained from naive CD8+ T cells from blood, with Jurkat cell RNA spiked in. The subset was: FACS-sorted CD8+CD4-CCR7+CD45RA+ naive T cells. The receptors were gathered from a human donor in good health. Some libraries in this study had Jurkat cell RNA spiked in.

This clonotype was observed a few times. The V call is TRBV20-1, the J call TRBJ2-5; 7 bases map to TRBD1. In germline, CDR1 is DFQATT, CDR2 SNEGSKA (reference sequence). J lost 1 base, V lost 0 bases, and 5 bases had no gene match. The CDR3 spans 15 residues. CDR3 coding DNA: TGCAGTGCTAGAGAACAGGGGAACTTCCAAGAGACCCAGTACTTC. It specifies CSAREQGNFQETQYF.

Of note for this clonotype: This may stem from a read error, because a much larger clone lies one nucleotide away. V usage is TRBV10-3 and J usage is TRBJ1-1; D is ambiguous. V was trimmed by 3 bases and J by 4 bases, leaving 6 bases between them. CDR1 ENHRY and CDR2 SYGVKD come from the germline V gene. This CDR3 spans 12 amino acids. CDR3 protein: CAISDTSTEAFF. The CDR3 DNA is TGTGCCATCAGTGACACTAGCACTGAAGCTTTCTTT.

With respect to this clonotype: A much larger clone lies a single base off, so this may be a read error. The V call is TRBV7-9, the J call TRBJ2-7, with 7 bases aligning to TRBD2. CDR3 length equals 15 residues. Germline values: CDR1 SEHNR, CDR2 FQNEAQ (reference sequence). The V gene end was trimmed by 1 base and the J gene end by 3 bases; junction bases not matched to a gene: 6. CDR3 coding DNA: TGTGCCAGCAGCTTAGGACGGGGGGTAGTCTACGAGCAGTACTTC. Amino acids: CASSLGRGVVYEQYF. The entire variable domain, with the rest obtained from reference TRBV7-9 and TRBJ2-7, is as follows: DTGVSQNPRHKITKRGQNVTFRCDPISEHNRLYWYRQTLGQGPEFLTYFQNEAQLEKSRLLSDRFSAERPKGSFSTLEIQRTEQGDSAMYLCASSLGRGVVYEQYFGPGTRLTVT.

This clonotype was found many times. This chain uses TRBV11-2 with TRBJ2-6, with D possibly being TRBD2 (6 bases). The CDR3 is 14 residues long. The germline V gene has CDR1 SGHAT and CDR2 FQNNGV. The V end lost 1 base, the J end lost 8 bases, and 9 bases lay between the germline ends. The CDR3 loop is CASSLGGGTNVLTF. The CDR3 region has the DNA TGTGCCAGCAGCTTAGGAGGCGGGACCAACGTCCTGACTTTC.

This clonotype has only a few counts. This chain uses TRBV30 with TRBJ2-2; 7 positions agree with TRBD1. V shed 2 bases, J shed 5 bases, and the junction held 5 bases outside the gene matches. CDR1 GTSNPN and CDR2 SVGIG come from the germline V gene (reference sequence). This CDR3 has 14 amino acids. CDR3 sequence (DNA): TGTGCCTGGAGTCCACAACAGGGGACCGGGGAGCTGTTTTTT. It yields the protein CAWSPQQGTGELFF.

This clonotype was counted at least ten times. This chain links TRBV12-3 or TRBV12-4 with TRBJ2-3; D not certain. V lost 3 bases and J lost 4, with 8 bases in between. This CDR3 spans 13 amino acids. The CDR3 protein is CASSFPSADTQYF. CDR3 nucleotide sequence: TGTGCCAGCAGTTTTCCCTCGGCAGATACGCAGTATTTT.

The V gene is TRBV12-3 or TRBV12-4, the J gene TRBJ2-6; possible D gene TRBD1, 6 bases. Trimming stripped 5 bases from V and 1 base from J, with 12 bases between. The CDR3 length is 16 residues. The CDR3 loop reads CASSDIQGSGANVLTF. The DNA of the CDR3 is TGTGCCAGCAGTGATATACAGGGTTCTGGGGCCAACGTCCTGACTTTC.

This clonotype was counted ten times or more. J is TRBJ1-5 and V is TRBV27, with D tentatively TRBD1 (5 bases). The length of the CDR3 is 13 residues. V was clipped by 5 bases and J by 6 bases, with 11 bases between them. Germline CDR1 is MNHEY and CDR2 is SMNVEV (reference sequence). CDR3 region: CASSPGGFQPQHF. DNA of the CDR3: TGTGCCAGCAGTCCTGGGGGTTTTCAGCCCCAGCATTTT.

This clonotype was counted ten times or more. The rearrangement links TRBV6-2 or TRBV6-3 to TRBJ2-3; D not certain. The length of the CDR3 is 13 residues. Trimming cost V 2 bases and J 5 bases, with 8 bases left between them. Germline CDR1 MNHEY, CDR2 SVGEGT. The CDR3 bases are TGTGCCAGCAGTTACCAGGACGGAGATACGCAGTATTTT. This encodes CASSYQDGDTQYF.

Remarks on this clonotype: The CDR3 ends on some other residue instead of the conserved phenylalanine or tryptophan, so this is likely a read error. This chain uses TRBV5-6 with TRBJ1-1; unclear D gene. V was cut by 4 bases and J by 2 bases, with 6 bases left in between. The germline V gene encodes CDR1 SGHDT and CDR2 YYEEEE. CDR3 length: 12 residues. The CDR3 loop is CASSLSNTEAFS. CDR3 nucleotides: TGTGCCAGCAGCCTCTCTAACACTGAAGCTTTCTCT.

This clonotype was recorded a few times. This sequence joins TRBV6-5 and TRBJ2-1; D uncertain. Looked up from germline, CDR1 is MNHEY and CDR2 is SVGAGI. Trimming shortened V by 2 bases and J by 9 bases, and 11 bases separated the two germline ends. The CDR3 contains 13 residues. The CDR3 sequence is CASSYGRGFEQFF. CDR3 nucleotides: TGTGCCAGCAGTTACGGGCGAGGTTTTGAGCAGTTCTTC.

This clonotype came up many times. The J gene is TRBJ2-2, the V gene TRBV20-1; D ambiguous. V was clipped by 1 base and J by 0 bases, with 9 bases between them. The germline V gene has CDR1 DFQATT and CDR2 SNEGSKA (reference sequence). The CDR3 runs to 15 residues. In DNA form, the CDR3 reads TGCAGTGCTAGAGCTCGTACCGCGAACACCGGGGAGCTGTTTTTT. As protein: CSARARTANTGELFF.

The gene calls are TRBV27 and TRBJ2-5; TRBD2 matches at 8 bases. This CDR3 comprises 14 residues. Germline loops: CDR1 MNHEY, CDR2 SMNVEV (reference sequence). Trimming cost V 5 bases and J 4 bases; bases outside gene matches: 6. This chain's CDR3 is CASSPFAGGETQYF. In DNA form, the CDR3 reads TGTGCCAGCAGTCCTTTTGCGGGAGGAGAGACCCAGTACTTC.

This clonotype showed up many times. The chain links TRBV28 to TRBJ2-3, with D possibly matching TRBD1 (6 bases). The germline V gene has CDR1 MDHEN and CDR2 SYDVKM. The CDR3 is made up of 15 amino acids. V was pared by 5 bases and J by 0 bases, with 12 bases between. The CDR3 sequence is CASSKYRDSTDTQYF. In DNA form, the CDR3 reads TGTGCCAGCAGTAAATACAGGGACAGCACAGATACGCAGTATTTT.

This clonotype came up many times. This chain joins TRBV27 and TRBJ2-3; no definite D call. Germline values: CDR1 MNHEY, CDR2 SMNVEV (reference sequence). The CDR3 totals 12 residues. V lost 4 bases to trimming and J lost 8 bases, with 10 bases between them. The CDR3 loop reads CASSYLAGTQYF. CDR3 coding DNA: TGTGCCAGCAGTTACCTCGCTGGTACGCAGTATTTT.

This chain links TRBV7-9 with TRBJ2-2, with TRBD1 as a possible D gene (5 bases). Germline loops: CDR1 SEHNR, CDR2 FQNEAQ (reference sequence). Trimming took 4 bases from V and 0 from J, leaving 6 bases between them. The CDR3 extends over 14 amino acids. CDR3 amino acids: CASSSTANTGELFF. CDR3 DNA sequence: TGTGCCAGCAGCTCGACAGCGAACACCGGGGAGCTGTTTTTT.

The CDR3 sequence is CASSLVGGTSAYYEQYF. The CDR3 coding sequence is TGTGCCAGCAGCTTAGTAGGGGGTACCAGCGCCTACTACGAGCAGTACTTC. The rearrangement links TRBV7-9 to TRBJ2-7, with a tentative D call TRBD1 (6 bases). Germline V CDR1 and CDR2: SEHNR, FQNEAQ (reference sequence). V gave up 1 base and J gave up 3 bases, with 19 bases separating them. The CDR3 has 17 residues.

V and J are TRBV3-1 and TRBJ1-3; D is possibly TRBD1 (6 bases). The length of the CDR3 is 14 residues. V lost 5 bases, J lost 4 bases, and 12 bases lay in between. From germline, CDR1 is LGHDT and CDR2 YNNKEL (reference sequence). The CDR3 DNA is TGTGCCAGCAGCGAGGGACATCTGGGAAACACCATATATTTT. Translated: CASSEGHLGNTIYF.

This clonotype was recorded at least ten times. This chain links TRBV12-5 with TRBJ2-3; D gene uncertain. Trimming removed 0 bases at V and 4 bases at J, with 8 bases between. There are 14 residues in the CDR3. CDR1 and CDR2 (germline): LGHNT, FRNRAP. CDR3 region: CASGLVLYADTQYF. In nucleotides, the CDR3 is TGTGCTAGTGGTTTGGTACTCTACGCAGATACGCAGTATTTT.

In the case of this clonotype: A much larger clone lies a single base off, so this may be a read error. The chain has TRBV12-3 or TRBV12-4 and TRBJ1-1; maybe TRBD1 (5 bases). V was pared by 5 bases and J by 0 bases, with 19 bases between. The CDR3 runs to 17 residues. The CDR3 loop reads CASSRSFQGCMNTEAFF. The DNA for the CDR3 is TGTGCCAGCAGTAGAAGTTTTCAGGGTTGCATGAACACTGAAGCTTTCTTT.

This clonotype was seen repeatedly, ten times or more. The chain combines TRBV23-1 with TRBJ2-3; 14 positions match TRBD2. TRBV23-1 is labeled an ORF, and its function is uncertain. This CDR3 has 17 residues. V lost 2 bases to trimming and J lost 1 base; unmatched junction nucleotides: 2. CDR3 DNA: TGCGCCAGCAGTCAACCGGGACTAGCGGGGGGCACAGATACGCAGTATTTT. This sequence encodes CASSQPGLAGGTDTQYF.

In regard to this clonotype: A clone one base away is much larger, so this may be a read error. The chain recombines TRBV7-9 with TRBJ1-1; TRBD1 is a possible D gene (6 bases). Trimming removed 5 bases at V and 3 bases at J, with 13 bases between. CDR3 length: 14 residues. Germline values: CDR1 SEHNR, CDR2 FQNEAQ (reference sequence). Here the CDR3 DNA reads TGTGCCAGCAGCCGAGTTAACAGGGACACTGAAGCTTTCTTT. It translates to CASSRVNRDTEAFF.

The chain has TRBV11-2 and TRBJ2-7, with D uncertain. The germline gives CDR1 SGHAT, CDR2 FQNNGV. The length of the CDR3 is 10 residues. Trimming stripped 4 bases from V and 5 bases from J, with 3 bases between. CDR3 protein: CASSWNEQYF. For the CDR3, the DNA is TGTGCCAGCAGCTGGAACGAGCAGTACTTC.

The chain is built from TRBV12-3 or TRBV12-4 and TRBJ2-1; D unclear. Trimming removed 3 bases from V and 9 bases from J, with 9 bases in between. The CDR3 runs 12 residues. The CDR3 DNA sequence: TGTGCCAGCAGTTTTAACAACCCTGAGCAGTTCTTC. As protein: CASSFNNPEQFF.

A note on this clonotype: This may be a read error: a much more frequent sequence differs by one nucleotide. The rearrangement joins TRBV27 to TRBJ1-5; TRBD1 aligns across 7 bases. Germline CDR1 and CDR2: MNHEY and SMNVEV (reference sequence). The CDR3 is 14 residues long. This chain's CDR3 is CASSLTGAYQSQHF. CDR3 DNA: TGTGCCAGCAGTTTAACAGGGGCCTATCAGTCCCAGCATTTT.

This clonotype was seen many times. The chain links TRBV6-5 to TRBJ1-2; D is possibly TRBD1 (5 bases). V was trimmed by 2 bases and J by 0 bases, leaving 10 bases between them. This CDR3 region has 15 residues. The germline CDR1 and CDR2 sequences are MNHEY and SVGAGI. The CDR3 sequence is CASSYGAGSNYGYTF. Written as DNA, the CDR3 is TGTGCCAGCAGTTACGGGGCAGGGTCTAACTATGGCTACACCTTC.